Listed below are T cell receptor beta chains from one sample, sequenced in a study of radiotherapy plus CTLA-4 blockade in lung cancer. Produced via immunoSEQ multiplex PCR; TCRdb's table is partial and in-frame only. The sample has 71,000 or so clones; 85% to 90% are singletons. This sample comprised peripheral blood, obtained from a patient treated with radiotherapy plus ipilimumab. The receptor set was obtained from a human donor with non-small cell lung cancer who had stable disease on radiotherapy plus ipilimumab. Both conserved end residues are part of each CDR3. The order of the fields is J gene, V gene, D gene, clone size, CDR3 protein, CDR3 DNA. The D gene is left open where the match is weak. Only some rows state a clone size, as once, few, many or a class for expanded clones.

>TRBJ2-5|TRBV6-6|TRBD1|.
CASRPGTGGMETQYF
TGTGCCAGCAGACCTGGGACAGGGGGCATGGAGACCCAGTACTTC
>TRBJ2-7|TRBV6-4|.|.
CASSARPRDCSYEQYF
TGTGCCAGCAGTGCCAGGCCTCGGGACTGCTCCTACGAGCAGTACTTC
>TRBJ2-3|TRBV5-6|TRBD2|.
CASSFISSGGADTQYF
TGTGCCAGCAGCTTTATCTCTAGCGGGGGGGCAGATACGCAGTATTTT
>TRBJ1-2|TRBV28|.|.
CASSLWEGNYGYTF
TGTGCCAGCAGTTTATGGGAGGGTAACTATGGCTACACCTTC
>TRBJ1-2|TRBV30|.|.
CAWKPSGGGYTF
TGTGCCTGGAAGCCGTCAGGTGGCGGCTACACCTTC
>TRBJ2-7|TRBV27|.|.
CASSFSPYSHEQYF
TGTGCCAGCAGTTTCTCACCCTACAGTCACGAGCAGTACTTC
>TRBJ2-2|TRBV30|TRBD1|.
CAWAGQGYAGELFF
TGTGCCTGGGCAGGACAGGGGTATGCCGGGGAGCTGTTTTTT
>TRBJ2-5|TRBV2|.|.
CASSETRAQETQYF
TGTGCCAGCAGTGAGACCAGGGCCCAAGAGACCCAGTACTTC
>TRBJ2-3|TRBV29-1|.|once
CSVEGTVTSTDTQYF
TGCAGCGTTGAAGGGACTGTCACTAGCACAGATACGCAGTATTTT
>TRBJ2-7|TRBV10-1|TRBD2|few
CASSEGRTFSGYSYEQYF
TGCGCCAGCAGTGAAGGCCGTACGTTTAGCGGGTACTCCTACGAGCAGTACTTC
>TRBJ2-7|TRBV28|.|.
CATGGHSQYEQYF
TGTGCCACAGGGGGGCACAGCCAATACGAGCAGTACTTC
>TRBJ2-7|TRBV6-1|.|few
CASSEAGGKAYEQYF
TGTGCCAGCAGTGAAGCAGGGGGGAAGGCTTACGAGCAGTACTTC
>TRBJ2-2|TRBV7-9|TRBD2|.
CASSLTGGGASPGELFF
TGTGCCAGCAGCTTAACGGGCGGGGGGGCCTCCCCCGGGGAGCTGTTTTTT
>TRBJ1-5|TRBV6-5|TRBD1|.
CASRPTGFGNQPQHF
TGTGCCAGCCGTCCGACAGGGTTTGGCAATCAGCCCCAGCATTTT
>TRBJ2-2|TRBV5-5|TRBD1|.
CASSLQGAGELFF
TGTGCCAGCAGCTTACAGGGGGCCGGGGAGCTGTTTTTT
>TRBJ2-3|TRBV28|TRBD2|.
CASSLRGSGGARTQYF
TGTGCCAGCAGTCTCCGGGGAAGCGGGGGGGCTCGGACGCAGTATTTT
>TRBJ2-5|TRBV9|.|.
CASSAQGSETQYF
TGTGCCAGCAGCGCGCAGGGGTCCGAGACCCAGTACTTC
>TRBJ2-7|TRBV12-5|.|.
CASGLEGGRRSLEQYF
TGTGCTAGTGGTTTGGAGGGGGGGCGAAGGTCCCTCGAGCAGTACTTC
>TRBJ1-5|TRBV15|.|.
CATIGGQFNQPQHF
TGTGCCACCATCGGTGGACAGTTCAATCAGCCCCAGCATTTT
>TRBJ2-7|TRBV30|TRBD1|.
CAWTGTGLGEQYF
TGTGCCTGGACAGGGACAGGGTTAGGCGAGCAGTACTTC
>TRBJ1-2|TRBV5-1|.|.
CASSLGGANSYGYTF
TGCGCCAGCAGCTTGGGGGGGGCGAACAGCTATGGCTACACCTTC
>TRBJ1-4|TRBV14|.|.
CASSQKRGVNEKLFF
TGTGCCAGCAGTCAAAAAAGAGGGGTTAATGAAAAACTGTTTTTT
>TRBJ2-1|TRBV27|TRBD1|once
CASSFARTGRRPNEQFF
TGTGCCAGCAGTTTCGCCCGGACAGGGCGGCGGCCCAATGAGCAGTTCTTC
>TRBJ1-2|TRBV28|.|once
CASGYPRNYGYTF
TGTGCCAGCGGCTACCCAAGGAACTATGGCTACACCTTC
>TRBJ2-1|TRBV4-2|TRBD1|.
CASSGQGPWSYNEQFF
TGTGCCAGCAGTGGACAGGGCCCTTGGTCCTACAATGAGCAGTTCTTC
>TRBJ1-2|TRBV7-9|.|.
CASSSYSLRVGYGYTF
TGTGCCAGCAGCTCCTATAGTCTGAGAGTCGGCTATGGCTACACCTTC
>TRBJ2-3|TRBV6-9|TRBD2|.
CASSAQAGAADTQYF
TGTGCCAGCAGTGCTCAAGCGGGGGCCGCAGATACGCAGTATTTT
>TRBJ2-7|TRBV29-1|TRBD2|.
CSASIAGGFASEQYF
TGCAGCGCCTCCATAGCGGGAGGGTTCGCGAGCGAGCAGTACTTC
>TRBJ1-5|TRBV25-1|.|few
CASSNTGSNQPQHF
TGTGCCAGCAGTAACACAGGGAGCAATCAGCCCCAGCATTTT
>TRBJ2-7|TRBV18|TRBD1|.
CASSPYGQGRLGEQYF
TGTGCCAGCTCACCCTACGGACAGGGGAGGTTAGGTGAGCAGTACTTC
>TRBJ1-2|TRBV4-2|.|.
CASSQATGVLYGYTF
TGTGCCAGCAGCCAAGCGACAGGAGTACTATATGGCTACACCTTC
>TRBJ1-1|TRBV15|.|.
CATSRDWWNTEAFF
TGTGCCACCAGCAGAGACTGGTGGAACACTGAAGCTTTCTTT
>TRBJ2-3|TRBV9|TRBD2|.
CASSPSGTSGTDTQYF
TGTGCCAGCAGCCCCTCCGGGACTAGCGGCACAGATACGCAGTATTTT
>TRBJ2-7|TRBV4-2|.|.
CASSQDSATDYEQYF
TGTGCCAGCAGCCAAGATTCCGCCACTGACTACGAGCAGTACTTC
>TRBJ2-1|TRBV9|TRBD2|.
CASSFRSGSSYNEQFF
TGTGCCAGCAGCTTCCGTAGCGGGAGCTCCTACAATGAGCAGTTCTTC
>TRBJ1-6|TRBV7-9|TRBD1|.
CASSERTGVGNSPLHF
TGTGCCAGCAGCGAGAGGACAGGGGTAGGGAATTCACCCCTCCACTTT
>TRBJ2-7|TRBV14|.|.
CASSPSPGHTYEQYF
TGTGCCAGCAGCCCGAGTCCGGGACACACCTACGAGCAGTACTTC
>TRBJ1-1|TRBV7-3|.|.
CASSLRSGTGQLNTEAFF
TGTGCCAGCAGCTTAAGAAGTGGAACAGGACAGTTGAACACTGAAGCTTTCTTT
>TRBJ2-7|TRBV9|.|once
CASSVGHRVDEQYF
TGTGCCAGCAGCGTAGGTCACAGGGTCGACGAGCAGTACTTC
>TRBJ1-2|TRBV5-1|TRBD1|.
CASSLRTGGHRGYTF
TGCGCCAGCAGCTTACGGACAGGGGGCCATCGAGGCTACACCTTC
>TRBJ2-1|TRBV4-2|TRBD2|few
CASSPGLAHNEQFF
TGTGCCAGCAGCCCTGGACTAGCGCACAATGAGCAGTTCTTC
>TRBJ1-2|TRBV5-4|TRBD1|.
CASSLDRDYGYTF
TGTGCCAGCAGCCTCGACAGGGACTATGGCTACACCTTC
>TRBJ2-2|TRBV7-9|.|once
CASSLANAGELFF
TGTGCCAGCAGCTTGGCGAATGCCGGGGAGCTGTTTTTT
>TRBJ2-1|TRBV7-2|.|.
CASSLWGLNNEQFF
TGTGCCAGCAGCTTATGGGGGTTGAACAATGAGCAGTTCTTC